Shown below are 5 T cell receptor beta chains from a single sample sequenced in a study of blood T cell repertoires in COVID-19. Only in-frame clones appear in the TCRdb table, and some are missing; sequencing was by immunoSEQ multiplex PCR. Found here are roughly 36,000 clones, more than 85% of them singletons; the top ten hold about 39%. Sequenced sample: peripheral blood. Every receptor here comes from a man in his sixties with active or convalescent COVID-19.

The chain is built from TRBV29-1 and TRBJ2-3; D is unresolved. The V end was cut by 0 bases, the J end by 2 bases, with 9 bases between. Germline V gives CDR1 SQVTM, CDR2 ANQGSEA. The CDR3 runs 14 residues. CDR3 sequence (DNA): TGCAGCGTTGAAGAGACTTCACACACAGATACGCAGTATTTT. This encodes CSVEETSHTDTQYF.

This chain joins TRBV13 and TRBJ2-7; 7 bases line up with TRBD1. CDR3 length equals 14 residues. The J segment lost 7 bases and the V segment lost 4 bases, leaving 10 bases of the junction unmatched. Germline V gives CDR1 PRHDT, CDR2 FYEKMQ (reference sequence). This CDR3 is CASSWALQGWEQYF. DNA for the CDR3: TGTGCCAGCAGCTGGGCCCTACAGGGGTGGGAGCAGTACTTC.

The chain is built from TRBV3-1 (or the pseudogene TRBV3-2) and TRBJ2-3; 9 bases are a match to TRBD1. There are 14 residues in the CDR3. Trimming at V came to 5 bases and at J to 7 bases, leaving 7 bases not matched to a gene. Germline CDR1 LGHDT, CDR2 YNNKEL (reference sequence). The DNA for the CDR3 is TGTGCCAGCAGCACCCGACAGGGGGGGCATACGCAGTATTTT. Protein: CASSTRQGGHTQYF.

This chain uses TRBV3-1 (or the pseudogene TRBV3-2) with TRBJ2-7; D might be TRBD2 (5 bases). The CDR3 runs 13 residues. V was clipped by 1 base and J by 4 bases, with 8 bases between them. Germline CDR1 is LGHDT and CDR2 is YNNKEL (reference sequence). CDR3 sequence: CASSQVPGYEQYF. The CDR3 coding sequence is TGTGCCAGCAGCCAAGTTCCGGGGTACGAGCAGTACTTC.

This clone was observed a handful of times. The CDR3 reads CASSATGPYSPLHF. CDR3 nucleotides: TGTGCCAGCTCAGCAACAGGCCCCTATTCACCCCTCCACTTT. This chain connects TRBV18 to TRBJ1-6, with a tentative D call TRBD1 (5 bases). Germline lookup yields CDR1 KGHSH and CDR2 LQKENI. CDR3 size: 14 residues. Trimming left V 5 bases short and J 8 bases short, with 13 bases between.